This T cell receptor beta chain was sequenced in a study of beta chain features in type 1 diabetes. Overall study results and limits: Among all four CD4+ subsets, Type 1 diabetes patients had TCRB CDR3s that were moderately but significantly shorter.

Regarding this clone: Its specificity is unknown.

Each donor gave one heparinised blood draw averaging around 120 mL. Investigators reverse transcribed all isolated RNA, so they sequenced expressed TCRB transcripts. Here immunoSEQ multiplex PCR was the method, and the copy in TCRdb shows in-frame clones only, minus some. The data contain around 710,000 clones, roughly 12% of them singletons. Germline V gene lookup returns CDR1 SGHNT and CDR2 YENEEA. V lost 2 bases and J 5 bases, leaving 3 bases between the germline ends. This CDR3 spans 11 amino acids. Sequences were obtained from naive CD4+ T cells from blood. The J gene is TRBJ1-1, the V gene TRBV11-3; D is unresolved. This clonotype was obtained from a man aged 25 to 40 with type 1 diabetes. The CDR3 DNA is TGTGCCAGCAGCTTACGGACTGAAGCTTTCTTT. It encodes CASSLRTEAFF.